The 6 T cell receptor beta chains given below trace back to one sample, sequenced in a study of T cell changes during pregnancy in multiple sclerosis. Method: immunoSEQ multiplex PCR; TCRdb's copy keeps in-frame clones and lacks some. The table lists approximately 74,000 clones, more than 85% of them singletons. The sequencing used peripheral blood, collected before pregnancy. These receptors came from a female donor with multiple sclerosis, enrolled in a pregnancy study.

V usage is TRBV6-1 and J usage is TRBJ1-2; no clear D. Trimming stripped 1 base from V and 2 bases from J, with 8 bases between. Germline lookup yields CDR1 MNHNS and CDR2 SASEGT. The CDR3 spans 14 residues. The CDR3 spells CASSEDTGNYGYTF. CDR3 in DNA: TGTGCCAGCAGTGAAGATACGGGGAACTATGGCTACACCTTC.

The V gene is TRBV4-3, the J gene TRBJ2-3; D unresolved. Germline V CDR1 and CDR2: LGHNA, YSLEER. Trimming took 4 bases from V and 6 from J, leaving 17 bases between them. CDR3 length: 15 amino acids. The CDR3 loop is CASSPRVASPDTQYF. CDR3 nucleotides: TGCGCCAGCAGCCCTCGGGTAGCCTCCCCGGATACGCAGTATTTT.

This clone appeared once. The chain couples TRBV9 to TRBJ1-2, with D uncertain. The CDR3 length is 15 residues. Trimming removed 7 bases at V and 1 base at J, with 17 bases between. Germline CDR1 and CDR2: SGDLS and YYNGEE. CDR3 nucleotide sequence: TGTGCCAGCGTATCGGGCCTCGGGGTTAACTATGGCTACACCTTC. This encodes CASVSGLGVNYGYTF.

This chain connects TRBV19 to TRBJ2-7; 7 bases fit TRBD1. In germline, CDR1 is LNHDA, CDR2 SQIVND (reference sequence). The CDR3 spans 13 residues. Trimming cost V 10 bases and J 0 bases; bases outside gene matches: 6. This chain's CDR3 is CATTGARSYEQYF. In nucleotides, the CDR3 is TGTGCCACAACAGGGGCTCGCTCCTACGAGCAGTACTTC.

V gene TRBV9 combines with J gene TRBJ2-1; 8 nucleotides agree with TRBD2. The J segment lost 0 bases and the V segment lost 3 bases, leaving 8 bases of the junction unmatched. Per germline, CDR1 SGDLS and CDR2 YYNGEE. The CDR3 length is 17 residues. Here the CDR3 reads CASSASTSGSSYNEQFF. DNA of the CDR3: TGTGCCAGCAGCGCCTCTACTAGCGGCAGCTCCTACAATGAGCAGTTCTTC.

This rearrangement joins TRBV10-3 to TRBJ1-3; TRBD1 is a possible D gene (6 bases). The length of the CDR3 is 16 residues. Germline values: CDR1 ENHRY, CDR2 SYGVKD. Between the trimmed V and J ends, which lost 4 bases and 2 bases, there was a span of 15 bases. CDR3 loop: CAISAYTDSPGNTIYF. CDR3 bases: TGTGCCATCAGTGCCTATACGGACAGCCCTGGAAACACCATATATTTT.